This TCR beta chain was recorded in a study of blood T cell repertoires in COVID-19. Per the original data handling: Amplified reference gene primers provided the basis for estimating nucleated cell counts. Using immunoSEQ multiplex PCR, the repertoire was profiled, and TCRdb retains in-frame clones only, with some absent. V, J and clone size were drawn from that table, and D and trimming were deduced from the DNA. This table holds 110,000 to 150,000 clones, about four fifths found once. The CDR3 contains 15 residues. CDR1 and CDR2 (germline): GTSNPN, SVGIG (reference sequence). The V segment lost 3 bases and the J segment 7 bases; nucleotides outside the gene matches: 11.

The rearrangement links TRBV30 to TRBJ2-3, with 9 bases that match TRBD2. Material: peripheral blood. This sequence originates from a human donor in a cohort sampled during active COVID-19. The CDR3 loop is CAWSPLAGVPHTQYF. CDR3 bases: TGTGCCTGGAGCCCATTAGCGGGAGTTCCTCATACGCAGTATTTT.